This entry is about one TCR beta chain. Cohort allocation depended upon clinical history that participants reported. A COVID-19 case was met by exposed participants within 2 weeks before study entry. The CDR3 is 14 residues long. Germline assignment: CDR1 LGHDT and CDR2 YNNKEL (reference sequence). V was cut by 5 bases and J by 4 bases, with 13 bases left in between. This record comes from a study of blood T cell repertoires in COVID-19. Across the study: The United States, Italy and Spain provided the acute and convalescent COVID-19 samples. PBMCs, B-cell-depleted T cells, or T cells were the source of the cDNA or gDNA that made up the material.

Generated by immunoSEQ multiplex PCR, the TCRdb table keeps only in-frame clones and is missing some. The sample has a few hundred thousand clones; roughly nine tenths are singletons. The sequenced material came from PBMCs or T cells enriched from blood (not recorded which). The receptor comes from a woman in her fifties or sixties who had been exposed to COVID-19. V is TRBV3-1 (or the pseudogene TRBV3-2) and J is TRBJ2-3, with a possible D match to TRBD1 (6 bases). The CDR3: CASSYREPADTQYF. Written as DNA, the CDR3 is TGTGCCAGCAGCTACAGGGAACCGGCAGATACGCAGTATTTT.